This TCR beta chain is drawn from a study of blood T cell repertoires in COVID-19. Per the germline V gene, CDR1 is GTSNPN and CDR2 is SVGIG (reference sequence). V dropped 3 bases and J dropped 2 bases, with 19 bases sitting between them. CDR3 size: 16 residues. In the authors' workflow: It was from reference gene primer amplification that nucleated cell counts were estimated. Clones were read by immunoSEQ multiplex PCR, and TCRdb kept only the in-frame ones, dropping some. That table is the source of V, J and clone size, and D and trimming were worked out from the DNA. The data contain some 170,000 clones, 84% of them singletons.

This chain links TRBV30 with TRBJ1-1; D is possibly TRBD1 (5 bases). The sequence derives from a man over 45 who had recovered from COVID-19. The material sequenced was PBMCs or T cells enriched from blood (not recorded which). The CDR3 sequence is CAWSPTGRQLNTEAFF. The CDR3 DNA follows: TGTGCCTGGAGCCCAACAGGAAGGCAGCTCAACACTGAAGCTTTCTTT.